This record concerns one TCR beta chain sequence. V was clipped by 7 bases and J by 0 bases; unmatched bases: 1. The CDR3 is 12 amino acids. Germline values: CDR1 SQVTM, CDR2 ANQGSEA. This record belongs to a study of blood T cell repertoires in COVID-19. Here immunoSEQ multiplex PCR was the method, and the copy in TCRdb shows in-frame clones only, minus some. The profile covers some 300,000 clones, with around 81% appearing a single time and about 4% taken by the ten largest. This receptor was obtained from a woman aged 45-65 years with active or convalescent COVID-19. Sequenced material: peripheral blood. V is TRBV29-1 and J is TRBJ1-2, with 8 bases matching TRBD1. The CDR3 DNA is TGCAGCGGACAGGGGCCTAACTATGGCTACACCTTC. This gives the protein CSGQGPNYGYTF.